A selection of T cell receptor beta chains follows, all from one sample in a study of cytomegalovirus exposure and HLA in healthy donors. The table came from immunoSEQ multiplex PCR; TCRdb's copy has only in-frame clones and leaves some out. The sample gives around 100,000 clones, roughly 66% of which show up once; 2.5% to 4% is in the top ten. The specimen sequenced was PBMCs. The receptors were gathered from a woman between 45 and 65 years old in good health and CMV-seronegative. Both conserved end residues are part of each CDR3. D genes are given only for firm matches. Rows give clone size only sometimes, using once, few, many, or a class for an expanded clone.

>TRBJ2-7|14|-|TRBV10-2|TRBD2
CASSLAGGQYEQYF
TGCGCCAGCAGTCTAGCGGGAGGACAGTACGAGCAGTACTTC
>TRBJ2-1|13|-|TRBV5-1|-
CASSLDQVREQFF
TGCGCCAGCAGCTTGGACCAGGTCAGGGAGCAGTTCTTC
>TRBJ2-7|14|-|TRBV5-4|-
CASSLVSGAYEQYF
TGTGCCAGCAGCTTGGTCAGCGGAGCCTACGAGCAGTACTTC
>TRBJ2-5|12|few|TRBV7-2|-
CASSSNRETQYF
TGTGCCAGCAGCTCCAATAGAGAGACCCAGTACTTC
>TRBJ2-7|12|-|TRBV28|-
CASRIGQSEQYF
TGTGCCAGCAGGATAGGACAGTCCGAGCAGTACTTC
>TRBJ2-3|15|few|TRBV5-4|TRBD2
CASSQTSGVTDTQYF
TGTGCCAGCAGCCAGACTAGCGGGGTCACAGATACGCAGTATTTT
>TRBJ1-6|14|few|TRBV19|TRBD1
CASVGTGYNSPLHF
TGTGCCAGCGTCGGGACAGGCTATAATTCACCCCTCCACTTT
>TRBJ1-6|16|-|TRBV4-1|TRBD1
CASSQHGTGVGSPLHF
TGCGCCAGCAGCCAACACGGCACAGGGGTGGGCTCACCCCTCCACTTT
>TRBJ1-1|13|-|TRBV19|-
CASSISEVTEAFF
TGTGCCAGTAGTATTAGCGAGGTCACTGAAGCTTTCTTT
>TRBJ2-7|14|-|TRBV28|-
CASNLVAGRYEQYF
TGTGCCAGCAACTTGGTTGCGGGCCGCTACGAGCAGTACTTC
>TRBJ2-1|19|-|TRBV7-2|TRBD2
CASSLGPRSGLGTPNEQFF
TGTGCCAGCAGCTTGGGTCCCCGTTCGGGACTAGGAACTCCGAATGAGCAGTTCTTC
>TRBJ2-3|17|-|TRBV9|TRBD2
CASSGTSGLHSTDTQYF
TGTGCCAGCAGCGGGACTAGCGGGCTCCATAGCACAGATACGCAGTATTTT
>TRBJ1-5|14|-|TRBV2|-
CASSSQGAGQPQHF
TGTGCCAGCAGTTCCCAAGGAGCTGGTCAGCCCCAGCATTTT
>TRBJ2-7|15|few|TRBV6-1|TRBD1
CASSGLPGQALEQYF
TGTGCCAGCAGTGGACTCCCGGGACAGGCGCTCGAGCAGTACTTC
>TRBJ1-1|11|few|TRBV28|-
CASSRTDAAFF
TGTGCCAGCAGTAGAACAGACGCAGCTTTCTTT
>TRBJ2-1|15|few|TRBV2|TRBD1
CASSESRGLYNEQFF
TGTGCCAGCAGTGAATCCAGGGGGCTCTACAATGAGCAGTTCTTC
>TRBJ2-2|15|-|TRBV5-4|-
CASSLGTRSTGELFF
TGTGCCAGCAGCTTGGGGACAAGGAGCACCGGGGAGCTGTTTTTT
>TRBJ1-5|16|-|TRBV7-2|TRBD1
CASSLEQGDSNQPQHF
TGTGCCAGCAGCTTAGAACAGGGGGATAGCAATCAGCCCCAGCATTTT
>TRBJ2-5|15|-|TRBV7-2|-
CASSSWTASVETQYF
TGTGCCAGCAGCTCATGGACAGCTTCGGTGGAGACCCAGTACTTC